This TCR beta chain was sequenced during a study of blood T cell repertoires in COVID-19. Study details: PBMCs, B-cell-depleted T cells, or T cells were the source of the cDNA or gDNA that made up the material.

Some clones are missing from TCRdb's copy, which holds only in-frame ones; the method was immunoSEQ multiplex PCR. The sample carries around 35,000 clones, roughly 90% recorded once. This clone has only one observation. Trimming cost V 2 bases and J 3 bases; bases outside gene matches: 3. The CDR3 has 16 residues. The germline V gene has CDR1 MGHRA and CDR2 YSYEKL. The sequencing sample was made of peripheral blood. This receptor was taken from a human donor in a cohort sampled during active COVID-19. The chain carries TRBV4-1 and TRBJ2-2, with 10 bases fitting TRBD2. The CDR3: CASSQLAGGDTGELFF. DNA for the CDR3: TGCGCCAGCAGCCAATTAGCGGGGGGAGACACCGGGGAGCTGTTTTTT.